Listed here are 27 T cell receptor beta chains from one sample, sequenced in a study of blood T cell repertoires in COVID-19 (dated by TCRdb to 2018 to 2021). Library generation was performed with the immunoSEQ multiplex PCR assay. In its TCRdb copy, this immuneACCESS table keeps in-frame sequences only and misses some clones. Where compared with another copy, unresolved V genes explain less than half of these, and the others have no known cause. A total of around 97,000 clones appear in this sample, 84% of them only once. The ten largest clonotypes hold around 12% of the sample. The sequenced material came from peripheral blood. The receptors derive from a human donor in a cohort sampled during active COVID-19.

Written as DNA, the CDR3 is TGTGCCAGCAGTGAAGCGCTAGGGGGGGACACTGAAGCTTTCTTT. It encodes CASSEALGGDTEAFF. The chain joins TRBV2 to TRBJ1-1, with D possibly matching TRBD1 (6 bases). The germline CDR1 and CDR2 sequences are SNHLY and FYNNEI. This CDR3 comprises 15 residues. V was pared by 0 bases and J by 3 bases, with 11 bases between.

The rearrangement joins TRBV10-1 to TRBJ2-3; TRBD2 is a possible D gene (6 bases). This CDR3 has 16 residues. Trimming took 4 bases from V and 1 from J, leaving 15 bases between them. Germline V gene data show CDR1 as WNHNN and CDR2 as SYGVQD (reference sequence). The DNA of the CDR3 is TGCGCCAGCAGTGGGGAGCGGGTTCGGGGCACAGATACGCAGTATTTT. This gives the protein CASSGERVRGTDTQYF.

The chain links TRBV4-2 to TRBJ2-1, with 11 bases that match TRBD2. The ends lost 0 bases at V and 9 bases at J; junction bases unmatched: 7. The CDR3 spans 16 residues. Looked up from germline, CDR1 is LGHNA and CDR2 is YNFKEQ. The CDR3, as DNA: TGTGCCAGCAGCCAAGATAGTAGCGGGGGGGCTCGTGAGCAGTTCTTC. Translation: CASSQDSSGGAREQFF.

The sample holds one count of this clone. The chain employs TRBV5-8 and TRBJ2-1, with 16 nucleotides matching TRBD2. Germline V gene lookup returns CDR1 SGHTS and CDR2 YDEGEE. The V segment lost 5 bases and the J segment 4 bases; nucleotides outside the gene matches: 9. The CDR3 length is 18 residues. CDR3 sequence (DNA): TGTGCCAGCAGGAGTACGGGACTAGCGGGGGGGCCTTACAATGAGCAGTTCTTC. Protein product: CASRSTGLAGGPYNEQFF.

The V and J genes are TRBV7-2 and TRBJ2-7; 7 positions agree with TRBD1. This CDR3 spans 14 amino acids. The ends lost 5 bases at V and 2 bases at J; junction bases unmatched: 6. Germline assignment: CDR1 SGHTA and CDR2 FQGNSA. The DNA of the CDR3 is TGTGCCAGCAGCCCGGGTGGACAGGCCTACGAGCAGTACTTC. Encoded protein: CASSPGGQAYEQYF.

This clone has only one observation. DNA for the CDR3: TGTGCCAGCAGATCCACAGGGGTGCACCTAGCTTCGCAGCAGTACTTC. It translates to CASRSTGVHLASQQYF. This chain joins TRBV6-6 and TRBJ2-7, with 7 bases that match TRBD1. With V trimmed by 6 bases and J by 8 bases, 19 bases remained unmatched. The CDR3 is made up of 16 amino acids. Germline CDR1 is MNHNY and CDR2 is SVGAGI (reference sequence).

This clone has a handful of counts. This rearrangement joins TRBV7-2 to TRBJ1-2, with a weak D call TRBD1 (6 bases). In germline, CDR1 is SGHTA, CDR2 FQGNSA. This CDR3 region has 14 residues. Trimming left V 5 bases short and J 5 bases short, with 15 bases between. The DNA of the CDR3 is TGTGCCAGCAGCCCCCGGACAGATATTTATGGCTACACCTTC. Protein product: CASSPRTDIYGYTF.

The chain is built from TRBV6-5 and TRBJ1-1; D call uncertain. Germline CDR1 MNHEY, CDR2 SVGAGI. This CDR3 is 15 amino acids long. V lost 6 bases and J lost 5, with 19 bases in between. The DNA for the CDR3 is TGTGCCAGCAGCCTGGGCCCCCGCGCCGGTACTGAAGCTTTCTTT. Its protein is CASSLGPRAGTEAFF.

The chain carries TRBV5-1 and TRBJ2-7; 12 bases map to TRBD1. The CDR3 spans 15 residues. The germline gives CDR1 SGHRS, CDR2 YFSETQ. Trimming cost V 0 bases and J 5 bases; bases outside gene matches: 3. The CDR3 spells CASSLAGTGGDEQYF. In nucleotides, the CDR3 is TGCGCCAGCAGCTTGGCCGGGACAGGGGGCGACGAGCAGTACTTC.

The gene calls are TRBV10-2 and TRBJ1-4; tentatively, D is TRBD1 (6 bases). The V end was cut by 5 bases, the J end by 0 bases, with 7 bases between. There are 14 residues in the CDR3. CDR1 WSHSY and CDR2 SAAADI come from the germline V gene. This chain's CDR3 is CASSPGATNEKLFF. The CDR3 DNA follows: TGCGCCAGCAGTCCAGGGGCAACTAATGAAAAACTGTTTTTT.

This clone was counted between two and nine times. The V and J genes are TRBV1 and TRBJ2-7; no DNA check was done on the table's D call, TRBD2. TRBV1 counts as a pseudogene. The CDR3 contains 14 residues. In nucleotides, the CDR3 is TGCACCAGCAGCCAAACCCGGACTAGCCGCGAGCAGTACTTC. Translating gives CTSSQTRTSREQYF.

This rearrangement joins TRBV9 to TRBJ2-1, with D maybe TRBD2 (6 bases). V lost 2 bases and J lost 0, with 12 bases in between. CDR1 is SGDLS and CDR2 is YYNGEE in the germline V gene. This CDR3 comprises 16 residues. CDR3 in amino acids: CASSVGTSISYNEQFF. For the CDR3, the DNA is TGTGCCAGCAGCGTCGGGACTTCAATCTCCTACAATGAGCAGTTCTTC.

This sequence joins TRBV15 and TRBJ1-5; D perhaps matches TRBD1 (5 bases). Germline-derived CDR1 and CDR2 are LNHNV and YYDKDF (reference sequence). V was shortened by 1 base and J by 0 bases, with 7 bases between the two germline ends. The CDR3 spans 15 residues. CDR3 sequence: CATSRVGDSNQPQHF. Here the CDR3 DNA reads TGTGCCACCAGCAGAGTAGGGGATAGCAATCAGCCCCAGCATTTT. Based on the CDR3 plus reference TRBV15 and TRBJ1-5, the full variable domain is DAMVIQNPRYQVTQFGKPVTLSCSQTLNHNVMYWYQQKSSQAPKLLFHYYDKDFNNEADTPDNFQSRRPNTSFCFLDIRSPGLGDTAMYLCATSRVGDSNQPQHFGDGTRLSIL.

The chain employs TRBV7-2 and TRBJ1-1; possibly TRBD1 for D (6 bases). Germline-derived CDR1 and CDR2 are SGHTA and FQGNSA. V lost 3 bases to trimming and J lost 4 bases, with 18 bases between them. The CDR3 runs 16 residues. CDR3 DNA sequence: TGTGCCAGCAGCTTTACCCCAGGGGAGACGAGCACTGAAGCTTTCTTT. Residues: CASSFTPGETSTEAFF.

This rearrangement joins TRBV20-1 to TRBJ1-2, with D possibly being TRBD1 (6 bases). In germline, CDR1 is DFQATT, CDR2 SNEGSKA (reference sequence). The CDR3 sequence is 11 residues long. DNA for the CDR3: TGCAGCGCAAATACAGGGAATGGCTACACCTTC. Its protein is CSANTGNGYTF.

This chain joins TRBV2 and TRBJ2-7; tentative D call: TRBD2 (5 bases). The germline gives CDR1 SNHLY, CDR2 FYNNEI. This CDR3 spans 13 amino acids. The V end lost 3 bases, the J end lost 4 bases, and 10 bases lay between the germline ends. The CDR3 reads CASSDAGGYEQYF. In DNA form, the CDR3 reads TGTGCCAGCAGTGATGCTGGCGGGTACGAGCAGTACTTC.

This clone has a single count. The rearrangement links TRBV5-1 to TRBJ1-1, with D possibly TRBD1 on 6 matching bases. The length of the CDR3 is 17 residues. Looked up from germline, CDR1 is SGHRS and CDR2 is YFSETQ. V was clipped by 4 bases and J by 0 bases, with 19 bases between them. CDR3 coding DNA: TGCGCCAGCAGCCCCGGGGGGGGCCGCACTATGAACACTGAAGCTTTCTTT. Translating gives CASSPGGGRTMNTEAFF.

The gene calls are TRBV6-2 or TRBV6-3 and TRBJ1-5, with a weak D call TRBD1 (5 bases). V lost 0 bases and J lost 5, with 11 bases in between. CDR3 length: 15 amino acids. CDR1 MNHEY and CDR2 SVGEGT come from the germline V gene. The CDR3 here is CASSYSGGADQPQHF. The DNA of the CDR3 is TGTGCCAGCAGTTACTCCGGGGGTGCGGATCAGCCCCAGCATTTT.

This sequence joins TRBV7-6 and TRBJ1-2; tentatively, D is TRBD1 (5 bases). Germline V lookup: CDR1 SGHVS, CDR2 FNYEAQ. Trimming shortened V by 5 bases and J by 8 bases, and 18 bases separated the two germline ends. This CDR3 contains 14 residues. CDR3 DNA sequence: TGTGCCAGCAGCGCAACCAACCTAGGGGTCGGCTACACCTTC. Translating it yields CASSATNLGVGYTF.

This clone was counted a few times. This rearrangement joins TRBV5-1 to TRBJ1-1; D gene unclear. Germline V CDR1 and CDR2: SGHRS, YFSETQ. V gave up 4 bases and J gave up 5 bases, with 12 bases separating them. The CDR3 is 13 residues long. CDR3: CASSARIGTEAFF. CDR3 nucleotides: TGCGCCAGCAGCGCCCGTATCGGGACTGAAGCTTTCTTT. Combining the CDR3 with reference TRBV5-1 and TRBJ1-1 gives the whole variable domain KAGVTQTPRYLIKTRGQQVTLSCSPISGHRSVSWYQQTPGQGLQFLFEYFSETQRNKGNFPGRFSGRQFSNSRSEMNVSTLELGDSALYLCASSARIGTEAFFGQGTRLTVV.

The chain employs TRBV18 and TRBJ2-5, with TRBD2 identical over 9 bases. Germline V gene data show CDR1 as KGHSH and CDR2 as LQKENI. V lost 2 bases to trimming and J lost 7 bases; unmatched junction nucleotides: 2. The CDR3 is 13 amino acids. The CDR3 DNA reads as TGTGCCAGCTCACCAGTAGCGGGGGTGACCCAGTACTTC. Translated: CASSPVAGVTQYF.

This clone was counted between two and nine times. The V call is TRBV6-1, the J call TRBJ2-1; 7 bases match TRBD1. V dropped 3 bases and J dropped 8; count of bases not matched to a gene: 4. CDR3 length: 13 amino acids. Germline V lookup: CDR1 MNHNS, CDR2 SASEGT. The CDR3 DNA reads TGTGCCAGCAGTGACAGGGGGTCCTATGAGCAGTTCTTC. This encodes CASSDRGSYEQFF.

The chain employs TRBV7-2 and TRBJ2-1, with 8 bases that match TRBD2. CDR1 SGHTA and CDR2 FQGNSA come from the germline V gene. This CDR3 contains 16 residues. Unmatched junction bases numbered 7, after V lost 1 base and J lost 5 bases. CDR3 protein: CASSLGAGGAHNEQFF. In nucleotides, the CDR3 is TGTGCCAGCAGCTTAGGTGCGGGGGGCGCGCACAATGAGCAGTTCTTC.

The chain combines TRBV6-5 with TRBJ2-7; 12 bases align to TRBD1. CDR1 MNHEY and CDR2 SVGAGI come from the germline V gene. V was pared by 6 bases and J by 7 bases, with 10 bases of the junction left unmatched. CDR3 length equals 15 residues. CDR3: CASRAPGQGAGEQYF. The CDR3 bases are TGTGCCAGCAGGGCTCCGGGACAGGGGGCGGGGGAGCAGTACTTC.

The V call is TRBV6-5, the J call TRBJ1-4, with D uncertain. V was clipped by 2 bases and J by 8 bases, with 12 bases between them. CDR3 length: 14 amino acids. CDR1 is MNHEY, CDR2 SVGAGI, per germline. CDR3 amino acids: CASSYDPGREKLFF. As DNA, the CDR3 is TGTGCCAGCAGTTACGATCCCGGGAGGGAAAAACTGTTTTTT.

The chain employs TRBV27 and TRBJ2-5; TRBD2 might be the D (5 bases). V lost 1 base and J lost 1, with 10 bases in between. The CDR3 has 15 residues. Germline assignment: CDR1 MNHEY and CDR2 SMNVEV (reference sequence). CDR3 sequence: CASSLFEGTQETQYF. The CDR3 nucleotides are TGTGCCAGCAGTTTATTTGAGGGCACCCAAGAGACCCAGTACTTC.

Only a few counts were recorded for this clone. The V call is TRBV3-1 (or the pseudogene TRBV3-2), the J call TRBJ1-4; the D gene is possibly TRBD1 (5 bases). The germline V and J ends were trimmed by 1 base and 6 bases, with 9 bases remaining between them. Germline V gene sequence: CDR1 LGHDT, CDR2 YNNKEL (reference sequence). This CDR3 has 14 residues. The CDR3 loop is CASSQGREDEKLFF. DNA for the CDR3: TGTGCCAGCAGCCAAGGCAGGGAGGATGAAAAACTGTTTTTT.